This is a list of T cell receptor beta chains from one sample in a study of CD8 T cells in ankylosing spondylitis. One entry per CDR3 protein, called by TCRdb with MiXCR from the 5' RACE reads. The table records 30,000 to 45,000 distinct CDR3 sequences, about 15% of them present only once. The sequenced sample was blood. The source of these receptors is a male donor with ankylosing spondylitis or in good health (not recorded which). CDR3s include the opening cysteine and the closing phenylalanine or tryptophan. Each record gives: clone size, V gene, CDR3 length, D gene, J gene, CDR3 DNA, CDR3 protein. The D gene is left open where the match is weak. Clone size is not always given. Where it is, it says once, few, many or a class for expanded clones.

.	TRBV12-3/TRBV12-4	16	.	TRBJ2-5	TGTGCCAGCAGTTTAAATGGCTGGGGGATTCAAGAGACCCAGTACTTC	CASSLNGWGIQETQYF
.	TRBV28	14	TRBD2	TRBJ2-7	TGTGCCAGCAGTTTACTAGCGGGAGTAAGGGAGCAGTACTTC	CASSLLAGVREQYF
many	TRBV7-9	11	.	TRBJ2-3	TGTGCCAGCAGCTACAGAGATACGCAGTATTTT	CASSYRDTQYF
.	TRBV7-9	16	.	TRBJ2-2	TGTGCCAGCAGCCGCGCATACGCCTCGAACACCGGGGAGCTGTTTTTT	CASSRAYASNTGELFF
.	TRBV29-1	14	TRBD1	TRBJ2-7	TGCAGCGTTGAAACAACGGGACAGGGCGACGAGCAGTACTTC	CSVETTGQGDEQYF
few	TRBV7-3	16	TRBD1	TRBJ2-3	TGTGCCAGCAGCCTCGCACAGGGGGGAACTGAAGATACGCAGTATTTT	CASSLAQGGTEDTQYF
.	TRBV12-3/TRBV12-4	13	.	TRBJ2-2	TGTGCCAGCAGTTTTCGTCCGGGAGGGGAGCTGTTTTTT	CASSFRPGGELFF
.	TRBV7-3	14	.	TRBJ2-5	TGTGCCAGCAGCAAACAGGGTATACGAGAGACCCAGTACTTC	CASSKQGIRETQYF
few	TRBV12-3/TRBV12-4	11	.	TRBJ1-5	TGTGCCAGCAGTTTTGGTGGTCCCCAGCATTTT	CASSFGGPQHF
few	TRBV4-1	14	.	TRBJ2-2	TGCGCCAGCCTCGGTGAAGGGAACACCGGGGAGCTGTTTTTT	CASLGEGNTGELFF
many	TRBV20-1	16	TRBD2	TRBJ2-5	TGCAGTGCTAGACCCAGGGGACTAGTAAGGGGTGGGACCCAGTACTTC	CSARPRGLVRGGTQYF
once	TRBV3-1	16	.	TRBJ2-1	TGTGCCAGCAGCCTTAGACGGGGGACGGCCTACAATGAGCAGTTCTTC	CASSLRRGTAYNEQFF
.	TRBV5-1	14	.	TRBJ2-1	TGCGCCAGCACCGGAACCTTATCCTTAAATGAGCAGTTCTTC	CASTGTLSLNEQFF
.	TRBV10-3	14	.	TRBJ1-5	TGTGCCATCAGCCCGACAGTTAGCAATCAGCCCCAGCATTTT	CAISPTVSNQPQHF
.	TRBV20-1	13	.	TRBJ1-5	TGCAGTGCTAGTAGCAGCGAAAATCAGCCCCAGCATTTT	CSASSSENQPQHF
.	TRBV29-1	12	.	TRBJ2-1	TGCAGCGTTGAAAGGGACGACAATGAGCAGTTCTTC	CSVERDDNEQFF
.	TRBV15	15	.	TRBJ1-1	TGTGCCACCAGCCCCCGCGGCAGGGCGAGGACTGAAGCTTTCTTT	CATSPRGRARTEAFF
.	TRBV20-1	13	.	TRBJ2-1	TGCAGTGCTAGAGGCCGGGTCTACAATGAGCAGTTCTTC	CSARGRVYNEQFF
.	TRBV28	14	.	TRBJ2-3	TGTGCCAGCAGTCGGGGACAACGCACAGATACGCAGTATTTT	CASSRGQRTDTQYF
few	TRBV5-1	15	.	TRBJ1-3	TGCGCCAGCAGCTTGGGGACAGCGGTAGGAAACACCATATATTTT	CASSLGTAVGNTIYF
.	TRBV28	13	.	TRBJ1-1	TGTGCCAGCAGTCCCCGCCGCCCCACTGAAGCTTTCTTT	CASSPRRPTEAFF
few	TRBV7-2	13	.	TRBJ2-2	TGTGCCAGCAGCCTTGGAGGATCCGGGGAGCTGTTTTTT	CASSLGGSGELFF
.	TRBV7-9	11	.	TRBJ2-1	TGTGCCAGCAGCTTAGAGGCTGAGCAGTTCTTC	CASSLEAEQFF
few	TRBV12-3/TRBV12-4	13	.	TRBJ2-7	TGTGCCAGCAGTTTGGGGCCAGGGAGGGAGCAGTACTTC	CASSLGPGREQYF
few	TRBV7-6	15	.	TRBJ2-7	TGTGCCAGCAGCTTATTTCCGGGGGCTGGGTACGAGCAGTACTTC	CASSLFPGAGYEQYF
.	TRBV9	16	.	TRBJ2-6	TGTGCCAGCAGCGCCCAAGCAGTCTCTGGGGCCAACGTCCTGACTTTC	CASSAQAVSGANVLTF
.	TRBV7-3	15	TRBD2	TRBJ2-5	TGTGCCAGCAGCTTAACCGGGACTAGCGGAGAGACCCAGTACTTC	CASSLTGTSGETQYF
.	TRBV12-3/TRBV12-4	13	.	TRBJ2-3	TGTGCCAGCAGTTTCGGAGGCACAGATACGCAGTATTTT	CASSFGGTDTQYF
.	TRBV7-9	13	.	TRBJ1-4	TGTGCCAGCAGCTCCCGCGGAAAAGAAAAACTGTTTTTT	CASSSRGKEKLFF
.	TRBV5-1	16	TRBD2	TRBJ2-7	TGCGCCAGCAGCTTGGCCGTCGGACTAGCGGGATACGAGCAGTACTTC	CASSLAVGLAGYEQYF
.	TRBV29-1	16	TRBD2	TRBJ2-3	TGCAGCGGCGCTGGGGGACTAGCGGGAGGTACAGATACGCAGTATTTT	CSGAGGLAGGTDTQYF
few	TRBV25-1	16	.	TRBJ1-4	TGTGCCAGCAGTGAATCCCCTGCGAAATATAATGAAAAACTGTTTTTT	CASSESPAKYNEKLFF
many	TRBV7-9	14	.	TRBJ2-5	TGTGCCAGCAGCTCCTTGGCGGGCCTAGAGACCCAGTACTTC	CASSSLAGLETQYF
.	TRBV24-1	12	.	TRBJ2-5	TGTGCCACCAGTGATCCGCAAGAGACCCAGTACTTC	CATSDPQETQYF
.	TRBV3-1	13	.	TRBJ1-1	TGTGCCAGCAGCCAAGATCGTGGCACTGAAGCTTTCTTT	CASSQDRGTEAFF
many	TRBV2	12	.	TRBJ2-2	TGTGCCAGCAGTCTGGACACCGGGGAGCTGTTTTTT	CASSLDTGELFF
few	TRBV20-1	14	TRBD1	TRBJ1-5	TGCAGTGCTAAACAGGGGGCAGGGGATCAGCCCCAGCATTTT	CSAKQGAGDQPQHF
few	TRBV20-1	13	TRBD1	TRBJ2-5	TGCAGTGCAGAGACAGGGGCCCAAGAGACCCAGTACTTC	CSAETGAQETQYF
.	TRBV5-1	14	.	TRBJ2-7	TGCGCCAGCAGCTTACTGTACAGGGTAGGTGAGCAGTACTTC	CASSLLYRVGEQYF
few	TRBV12-3/TRBV12-4	16	.	TRBJ2-2	TGTGCCAGCAGTTGGGGCCAAGGGGGGTACACCGGGGAGCTGTTTTTT	CASSWGQGGYTGELFF
few	TRBV12-3/TRBV12-4	14	TRBD2	TRBJ2-1	TGTGCCAGCAGAAGGGGACTAGCCGAAAATGAGCAGTTCTTC	CASRRGLAENEQFF
.	TRBV20-1	12	.	TRBJ2-5	TGCAGTGCTACCCTCGGGGGAGAGACCCAGTACTTC	CSATLGGETQYF
.	TRBV21-1	12	.	TRBJ1-1	TGTGCCAATCAGAAGATGAACACTGAAGCTTTCTTT	CANQKMNTEAFF
.	TRBV12-3/TRBV12-4	12	.	TRBJ2-3	TGTGCCAGCGATGCCGGAGTAGATACGCAGTATTTT	CASDAGVDTQYF
few	TRBV7-9	18	.	TRBJ1-1	TGTGCCAGCAGCTTAGCAGGTTTCGTGGACGGCCTAAGCTCTGAAGCTTTCTTT	CASSLAGFVDGLSSEAFF
.	TRBV6-2/TRBV6-3	14	.	TRBJ1-4	TGTGCCAGCAGCGCCGGGACAACAGGGGAAAAACTGTTTTTT	CASSAGTTGEKLFF
many	TRBV7-2	12	.	TRBJ2-1	TGTGCCAGCAGCTTAAGGGTCAATGAGCAGTTCTTC	CASSLRVNEQFF
.	TRBV20-1	12	.	TRBJ2-3	TGCAGTGCTAAGGGCGGCCCAGATACGCAGTATTTT	CSAKGGPDTQYF
few	TRBV12-3/TRBV12-4	13	.	TRBJ1-5	TGTGCCAGCAGTTGGGTAGGGCCGCAGCCCCAGCATTTT	CASSWVGPQPQHF
few	TRBV12-3/TRBV12-4	19	TRBD1	TRBJ2-4	TGTGCCAGCAGTTTTGCTACCGGGACAGGGTATCTAGCCAAAAACATTCAGTACTTC	CASSFATGTGYLAKNIQYF
.	TRBV2	15	.	TRBJ1-6	TGTGCCAGCAGTGGTAGGGCTAACTATAATTCACCCCTCCACTTT	CASSGRANYNSPLHF
.	TRBV7-3	15	.	TRBJ2-2	TGTGCCAGCAGCTTAGAGATAGGGGCCGGCGGGGAGCTGTTTTTT	CASSLEIGAGGELFF
few	TRBV9	13	TRBD1	TRBJ2-3	TGTGCCAGCAGCGTGGGACAGTCCTATACGCAGTATTTT	CASSVGQSYTQYF